What follows is one T cell receptor (beta chain) and its context. The target antigen is unknown. The CDR3 regions of TCR beta were amplified from RNA transcripts. Initially, a first-round RT-PCR of the TCR CDR3 employed the HTBI primer set. TCRdb reprocessed the multiplex PCR reads with MiXCR, giving one entry per CDR3 protein. The sample consists of 250,000 to 400,000 distinct CDR3 sequences, roughly an eighth of them appearing once. Orbital computed tomography and thyroid ultrasound, together with serum TRAb and thyroxine and clinical symptoms, were used for diagnoses. Fresh peripheral blood, 10 ml, was the source of the PBMCs. This sample is drawn from a study of T cells in Graves' hyperthyroidism and ophthalmopathy. The V and J ends lost 1 base and 12 bases respectively, with 18 bases between them. CDR1 SGHVS and CDR2 FQNEAQ come from the germline V gene. CDR3 length: 14 amino acids. Regarding the study as a whole: Progression to ophthalmopathy was predicted a median of approximately seven months early. Most thyroid clonotypes expanded above 0.001 appeared in blood too.

What was sequenced was blood. The chain employs TRBV7-8 and TRBJ1-2; TRBD1 might be the D (5 bases). The source of this sequence is a middle-aged woman with Graves' ophthalmopathy. CDR3 nucleotides: TGTGCCAGCAGCTTAGGGCAGGCGGGGGTGGGTAACACCTTC. Encoded protein: CASSLGQAGVGNTF.